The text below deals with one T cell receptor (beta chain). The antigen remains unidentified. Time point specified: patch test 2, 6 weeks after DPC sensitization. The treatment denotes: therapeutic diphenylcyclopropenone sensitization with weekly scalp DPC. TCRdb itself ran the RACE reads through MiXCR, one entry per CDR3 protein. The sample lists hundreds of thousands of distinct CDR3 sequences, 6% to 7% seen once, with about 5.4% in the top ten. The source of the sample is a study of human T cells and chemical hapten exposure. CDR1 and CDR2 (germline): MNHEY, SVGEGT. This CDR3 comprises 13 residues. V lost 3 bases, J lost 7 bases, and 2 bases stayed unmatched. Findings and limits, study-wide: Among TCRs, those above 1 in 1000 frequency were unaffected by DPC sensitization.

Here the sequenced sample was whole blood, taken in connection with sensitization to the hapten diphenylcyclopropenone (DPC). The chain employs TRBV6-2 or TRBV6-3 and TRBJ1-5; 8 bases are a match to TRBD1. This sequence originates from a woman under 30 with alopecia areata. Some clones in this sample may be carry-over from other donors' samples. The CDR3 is CASSYRTGQPQHF. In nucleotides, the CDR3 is TGTGCCAGCAGTTATAGGACAGGGCAGCCCCAGCATTTT.